This T cell receptor (beta chain) came from a study of T cell repertoires in cytomegalovirus infection (dated by TCRdb to about 2019). About the full investigation: Donor HLA type was relevant to the analysis, as public TCR beta signatures indicated carriage of CMV infection together with the matching HLA type.

The instrument given in TCRdb is Illumina HiSeq 1500. TCRdb applied fastp at Q25 and MiXCR to the public reads, then kept only in-frame beta chains. Under each unique CDR3 protein, matching rows form one entry showing the most common genes and DNA. The sample data list around 43,000 distinct CDR3 sequences, and around 20% of these were observed just once. The ten biggest clones cover approximately 17% of the sample. As concerns this clonotype: Its target antigen remains unknown. Base qualities are not at hand, and no much larger clone is one base apart.

Study-wide conclusions, independent of this receptor: In both this cohort and an independent 352-donor cohort, the cumulative frequency of public TCR beta family members distinguished carriers of CMV infection plus the relevant HLA type. The ex vivo response was dominated by HLA-C-restricted CMV-specific TCR beta clonotypes, which also provided the single most frequent clonotype in two of eight donors.

The germline V gene specifies MNHNS as CDR1 and SASEGT as CDR2. Its CDR3 holds 14 amino acids, cysteine through phenylalanine. CDR3 DNA only is kept here, 42 bases in frame from base 1. V loses 7 bases, J loses 3 bases, and the germline ends lie 13 bases apart. The TCR originated in a human donor in good health (CMV status not recorded). Some clones in this sample may be carry-over from other donors' samples. The V and J genes are TRBV6-1 and TRBJ1-3; a weak D assignment points to TRBD1 (6 bases agree). Source material: PBMCs, sequenced either directly or after in vitro stimulation (not recorded which). The CDR3 is CASNQGIFGNTIYF. The sequence in DNA is TGTGCCAGCAATCAGGGGATCTTTGGAAACACCATATATTTT.